This passage covers 9 T cell receptor beta chains from one sample sequenced in a study of T cell responses to AZD1222 COVID-19 vaccine listed by TCRdb under 2021. The time point label, as the study defines it: baseline before first vaccination. The library was generated by the immunoSEQ multiplex PCR assay. TCRdb carries this immuneACCESS record with in-frame sequences only. Its versions omit some clonotypes, under half of them owing to an unresolved V gene in the studies checked, with the rest unexplained. Across this sample there are some 100,000 clones, with more than 75% seen only once. Under 4% of the sample rests with the top ten. The sequences come from peripheral blood, collected on day 0 of AZD1222 vaccination. These receptors were taken from an adult in good health.

This clone occurred once. V usage is TRBV6-2 or TRBV6-3 and J usage is TRBJ2-1; TRBD1 aligns across 7 bases. The CDR3 consists of 13 residues. The trim removed 2 bases at V and 12 bases at J, leaving 7 bases unmatched. Germline V gives CDR1 MNHEY, CDR2 SVGEGT. The DNA of the CDR3 is TGTGCCAGCAGTTACGGGACAGCCGTGGGGCAGTTCTTC. Translation gives CASSYGTAVGQFF.

V gene TRBV7-8 combines with J gene TRBJ1-2; D is uncertain. The CDR3 is 15 amino acids. V was trimmed by 3 bases and J by 0 bases, leaving 11 bases between them. Germline CDR1 SGHVS, CDR2 FQNEAQ. In nucleotides, the CDR3 is TGTGCCAGCAGCTTCGCGGGGAACCCTAACTATGGCTACACCTTC. Translating gives CASSFAGNPNYGYTF.

This clone was seen once. This sequence joins TRBV7-8 and TRBJ2-7; no clear D. Germline loops: CDR1 SGHVS, CDR2 FQNEAQ. The CDR3 totals 14 residues. The V end was cut by 1 base, the J end by 2 bases, with 9 bases between. The CDR3 region is CASSLEHDTYEQYF. The CDR3 DNA sequence: TGTGCCAGCAGCTTAGAACATGACACCTACGAGCAGTACTTC.

This clone was recorded once. The V gene is TRBV10-3, the J gene TRBJ1-4, with unresolved D. The CDR3 runs 13 residues. Trimming took 2 bases from V and 5 from J, leaving 6 bases between them. Per germline, CDR1 ENHRY and CDR2 SYGVKD. CDR3 sequence: CAISEPSNEKLFF. The CDR3, as DNA: TGTGCCATCAGTGAGCCCTCGAATGAAAAACTGTTTTTT.

DNA for the CDR3: TGTGCCAGCACCAAAAACGCGGGGGCGCTTACTGAAGCTTTCTTT. This gives the protein CASTKNAGALTEAFF. The chain has TRBV7-3 and TRBJ1-1, with a weak D call TRBD1 (6 bases). The germline V gene has CDR1 SGHTA and CDR2 FQGTGA. The CDR3 totals 15 residues. The V end lost 7 bases, the J end lost 5 bases, and 20 bases lay between the germline ends.

In nucleotides, the CDR3 is TGTGCCAGCAGTGAACGGTTAATGAACACTGAAGCTTTCTTT. This encodes CASSERLMNTEAFF. This chain joins TRBV2 and TRBJ1-1, with unresolved D. CDR1 is SNHLY and CDR2 is FYNNEI in the germline V gene. This CDR3 has 14 amino acids. Trimming took off 2 bases at V and 0 bases at J, with 7 bases between the two ends.

Here the CDR3 reads CASSWGGPTEAFF. In nucleotides, the CDR3 is TGTGCCAGCAGCTGGGGGGGACCCACTGAAGCTTTCTTT. This chain joins TRBV7-3 and TRBJ1-1, with a possible D match to TRBD1 (5 bases). The CDR3 is made up of 13 amino acids. V was trimmed by 4 bases and J by 4 bases, leaving 10 bases between them. The germline V gene encodes CDR1 SGHTA and CDR2 FQGTGA.

The chain recombines TRBV4-2 with TRBJ1-2, with a weak D call TRBD1 (5 bases). V was pared by 2 bases and J by 1 base, with 8 bases between. The CDR3 has 14 residues. Germline assignment: CDR1 LGHNA and CDR2 YNFKEQ. The DNA for the CDR3 is TGTGCCAGCAGCCAAATACAGGATAACTATGGCTACACCTTC. It yields the protein CASSQIQDNYGYTF.

J is TRBJ2-7 and V is TRBV3-1 (or the pseudogene TRBV3-2); D unresolved. Germline loops: CDR1 LGHDT, CDR2 YNNKEL (reference sequence). V was trimmed by 3 bases and J by 5 bases, leaving 5 bases between them. The CDR3 extends over 11 amino acids. The CDR3 sequence is CASSHLHEQYF. For the CDR3, the DNA is TGTGCCAGCAGCCACCTACACGAGCAGTACTTC.